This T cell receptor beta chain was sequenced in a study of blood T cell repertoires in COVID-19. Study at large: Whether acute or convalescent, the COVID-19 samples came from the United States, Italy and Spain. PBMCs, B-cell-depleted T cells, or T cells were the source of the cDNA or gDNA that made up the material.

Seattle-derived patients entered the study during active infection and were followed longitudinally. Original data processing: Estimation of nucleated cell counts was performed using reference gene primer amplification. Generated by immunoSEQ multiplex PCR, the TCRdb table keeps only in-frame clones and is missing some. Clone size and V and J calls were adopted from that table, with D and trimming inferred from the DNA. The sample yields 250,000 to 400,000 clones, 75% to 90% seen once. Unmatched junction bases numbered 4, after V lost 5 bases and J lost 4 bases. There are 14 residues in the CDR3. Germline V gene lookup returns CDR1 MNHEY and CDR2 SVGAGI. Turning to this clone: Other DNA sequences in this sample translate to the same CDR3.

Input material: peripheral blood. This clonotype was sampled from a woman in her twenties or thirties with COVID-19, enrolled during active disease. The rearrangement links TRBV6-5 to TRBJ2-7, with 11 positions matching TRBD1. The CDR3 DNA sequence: TGTGCCAGCAGTACCGGGACAGGGGGGTACGAGCAGTACTTC. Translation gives CASSTGTGGYEQYF.